The sequence of this T cell receptor beta chain was determined in a study of T cells expressing NK-cell markers. Whole-study context: Seven of the eight sequenced donors were classified as HCMV-seropositive, and one was classified as seronegative.

On this clonotype: Its antigen is currently unknown.

Study findings and constraints: Expanded NKG2C+ T cell clones had unclear HCMV specificity. As a fraction of CD8+ T cells, dominant NKG2C+ clonotypes reached roughly 1.0-7.5% in 5 to 7 donors.

This CDR3 contains 14 residues. Germline loops: CDR1 SGHTA, CDR2 FQGNSA. With the 5' RACE reads reprocessed, TCRdb shows one record per CDR3 protein and no DNA. The listing records some 450,000 distinct CDR3 sequences. The chain joins TRBV7-2 to TRBJ2-1. The source of this sequence is a woman between 18 and 70 years old in good health. The sample taken for sequencing was blood T cells: a sorted CD56 or NKG2C T cell subset, CD4+ or CD8+ T cells, or bulk PBMC T cells (not recorded which). The CDR3 sequence is CASSLGPSSNEQFF.